The next 2 T cell receptor beta chains were all read from a single sample in a study of PD-1 blockade in classical Hodgkin lymphoma. Repertoires were generated with immunoSEQ multiplex PCR, while TCRdb's copy carries only in-frame clones and drops some. The repertoire holds 50,000 to 65,000 clones, with about 92% as singletons. The time point was: cycle 4 day 1 (C4D1), after less than seven weeks of nivolumab. Each patient's relapse followed autologous stem cell transplantation, and brentuximab vedotin exposure varied. This specimen was peripheral blood mononuclear cells (PBMCs), taken before the fourth cycle of nivolumab. Every receptor here comes from a human donor with classical Hodgkin lymphoma.

This clone has a single count. The J gene is TRBJ2-1, the V gene TRBV5-5; 10 nucleotides line up with TRBD2. The CDR3 covers 17 residues. Germline lookup yields CDR1 SGHKS and CDR2 YYEKEE (reference sequence). The V segment lost 1 base and the J segment 7 bases; nucleotides outside the gene matches: 11. CDR3 DNA: TGTGCCAGCAGCTTGTTCCTAGCGGGGGACCTGGGGAATGAGCAGTTCTTC. It is translated as CASSLFLAGDLGNEQFF.

This sequence joins TRBV29-1 and TRBJ2-1; the match to TRBD1 covers 9 bases. CDR3 length equals 14 residues. V lost 3 bases to trimming and J lost 7 bases; unmatched junction nucleotides: 7. The V gene's germline CDR1 is SQVTM and CDR2 ANQGSEA. This CDR3 reads CSVDLGTGRNEQFF. The CDR3 DNA sequence: TGCAGCGTTGACCTGGGGACAGGGAGGAATGAGCAGTTCTTC.